What follows is one T cell receptor beta chain and its context. The data belong to a study of blood T cells in healthy people across ages. Sample-barcoded 5' priming and a J-beta primer mix drove a second PCR of about 6 to 12 cycles. MiXCR, applied by TCRdb to the 5' RACE reads, yields one record per CDR3 protein. This sample has around 990,000 distinct CDR3 sequences, with 20% to 25% found just once. The data also belong to a second study, concerning T cells of mothers and their children. As reported in that work: Sample barcodes plus 2-4 random nucleotides came from the M1S primer.

The sample consisted of blood. The receptor comes from a girl aged 2-15 years in good health.

This CDR3 reads CSVMNTEAFF. Written as DNA, the CDR3 is TGCAGCGTAATGAACACTGAAGCTTTCTTT. The chain uses TRBV29-1 and TRBJ1-1, with D unresolved. From germline, CDR1 is SQVTM and CDR2 ANQGSEA. The CDR3 is made up of 10 amino acids. V was trimmed by 6 bases and J by 0 bases, leaving 2 bases between them.